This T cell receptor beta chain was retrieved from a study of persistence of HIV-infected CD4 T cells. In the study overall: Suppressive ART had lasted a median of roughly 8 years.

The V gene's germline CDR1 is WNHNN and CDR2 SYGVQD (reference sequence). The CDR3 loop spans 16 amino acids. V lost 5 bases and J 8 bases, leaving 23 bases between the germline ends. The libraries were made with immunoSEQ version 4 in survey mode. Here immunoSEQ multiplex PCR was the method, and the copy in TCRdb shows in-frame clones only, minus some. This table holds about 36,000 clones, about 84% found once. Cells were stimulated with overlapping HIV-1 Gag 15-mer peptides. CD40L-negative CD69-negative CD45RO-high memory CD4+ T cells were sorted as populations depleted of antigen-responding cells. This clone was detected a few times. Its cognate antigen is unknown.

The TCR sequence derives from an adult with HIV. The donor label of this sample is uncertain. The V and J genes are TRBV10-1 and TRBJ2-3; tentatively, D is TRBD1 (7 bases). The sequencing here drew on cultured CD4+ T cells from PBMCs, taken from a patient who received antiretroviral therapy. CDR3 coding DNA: TGCGCCAGCAGTCCACCAGGAGGGGGCCGGGCGGTTACGCAGTATTTT. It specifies CASSPPGGGRAVTQYF.